This T cell receptor beta chain was recovered during a study of blood T cell repertoires in COVID-19. As for the study in general: Samples of COVID-19 (acute and convalescent) were obtained from the United States, Italy and Spain.

This CDR3 region has 14 residues. Germline V gene lookup returns CDR1 MDHEN and CDR2 SYDVKM. The V end lost 7 bases, the J end lost 1 base, and 13 bases lay between the germline ends. In the original analysis: Amplification with reference gene primers provided the estimates of nucleated cell counts. The data were produced by immunoSEQ multiplex PCR, yet TCRdb's version contains in-frame clones alone and is incomplete. The V and J calls and the clone size are those of that table, but D and trimming were determined from the DNA. The data hold roughly 120,000 clones, with approximately 90% observed a single time.

The sequence was collected from a human donor in a cohort sampled during active COVID-19. J is TRBJ1-1 and V is TRBV28, with TRBD1 as a possible D gene (6 bases). Sequencing was performed on peripheral blood. Here the CDR3 reads CASIDRGANTEAFF. The DNA for the CDR3 is TGTGCCAGCATCGATCGGGGGGCGAACACTGAAGCTTTCTTT.